Only one count was recorded for the clone carrying this T cell receptor beta chain. Its antigen is undetermined. This entry is derived from a study of shared clonotypes between healthy human individuals. Nashville, Tennessee was home to all donors, who were Caucasian adults. TCRdb's table, derived via immunoSEQ multiplex PCR, lists solely in-frame clones and lacks some. The sample lists roughly 2.2 million clones; approximately 95% were seen once. Whole-study findings and limits: Sorted-subset sequencing, rarefaction showed, was incomplete despite large depth.

This clonotype was sampled from a man aged 18-30 years in good health. Some clones in this sample may be carry-over from other donors' samples. Sequencing used naive CD4+ T cells from PBMCs. Regarding subset: CD45RA+ positively selected.

CDR3 residues: CASSIDLPRAGVTEAFF. In nucleotides, the CDR3 is TGTGCCAGTAGTATAGATCTACCCCGTGCGGGGGTTACTGAAGCTTTCTTT. The rearrangement uses TRBV19 and TRBJ1-1; possibly TRBD1 for D (5 bases). The CDR3 length is 17 residues. Germline-derived CDR1 and CDR2 are LNHDA and SQIVND (reference sequence). V was trimmed by 0 bases and J by 5 bases, leaving 19 bases between them.